The sequence of this TCR beta chain was determined in a study of T cells in Graves' hyperthyroidism and ophthalmopathy. On the study more broadly: Peripheral blood was taken when the disease was first diagnosed, before any treatment began. General study points: Most thyroid clonotypes expanded above 0.001 appeared in blood too.

V lost 2 bases and J lost 0, with 9 bases in between. CDR1 SGDLS and CDR2 YYNGEE come from the germline V gene. The CDR3 contains 15 residues. RNA transcripts gave rise to amplified TCR beta CDR3 regions. When the TCR CDR3 underwent first-round RT-PCR, the HTBI primer set was used. TCRdb re-called the multiplex PCR reads with MiXCR, one entry per CDR3 protein. Counted here are 250,000 to 400,000 distinct CDR3 sequences, about an eighth occurring once; the ten biggest clones make up approximately 35%. At least 3 on the Clinical Activity Score was recorded for ophthalmopathy patients, who also had NOSPECS grade at least 4 and duration under 3 months. Uncontrolled infections, other autoimmune diseases, pregnancy or lactation led to exclusion of patients. As for this clonotype: The antigen is unknown.

The sequenced sample was blood. This sequence joins TRBV9 and TRBJ1-3; no reliable D call. The TCR originated in a middle-aged woman with Graves' ophthalmopathy. The CDR3 loop is CASSVGGLSGNTIYF. CDR3 sequence (DNA): TGTGCCAGCAGCGTTGGAGGCCTCTCTGGAAACACCATATATTTT.